The clone carrying this TCR beta chain showed up just a few times. Its antigen is unknown. Germline CDR1 MGHDK, CDR2 SYGVNS. V was cut by 5 bases and J by 7 bases, with 15 bases left in between. The length of the CDR3 is 15 residues. TCRdb keeps only in-frame clones here, not all; method: immunoSEQ multiplex PCR. Among some 46,000 clones listed, 80% to 95% were seen once. The data originate from a study of cytomegalovirus exposure and HLA in healthy donors. Study observations and caveats: In vitro confirmation showed a few CMV-associated chains to be CMV antigen specific. It was found in a later analysis that first-cohort TCR clusters tended to co-occur in the 120 validation repertoires. The investigators catalogued 150 to 200 TCR beta chains as cytomegalovirus-associated. The dataset shows that most TCR sequences were rare, while some public TCRs occurred in many donors.

This chain joins TRBV25-1 and TRBJ1-6; D might be TRBD1 (5 bases). The receptor's source is a man younger than 30 in good health and CMV-seronegative. The source material was PBMCs. The DNA for the CDR3 is TGTGCCAGCAGTTCTCTGGCGGACACAAATTCACCCCTCCACTTT. Its translation is CASSSLADTNSPLHF.